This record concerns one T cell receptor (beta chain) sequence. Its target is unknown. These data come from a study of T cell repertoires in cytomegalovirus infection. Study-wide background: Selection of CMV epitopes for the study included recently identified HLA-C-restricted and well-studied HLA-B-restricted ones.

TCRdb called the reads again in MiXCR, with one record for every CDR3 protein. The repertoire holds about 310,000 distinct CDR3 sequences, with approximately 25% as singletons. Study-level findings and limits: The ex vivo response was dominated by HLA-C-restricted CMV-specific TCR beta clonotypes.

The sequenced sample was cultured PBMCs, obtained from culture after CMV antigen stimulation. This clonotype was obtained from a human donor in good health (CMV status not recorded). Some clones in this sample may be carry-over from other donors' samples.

The CDR3 coding sequence is TGTGCCAGCAGCTTAGTCACCGGGCCCCAGCATTTT. The encoded protein is CASSLVTGPQHF. The chain carries TRBV7-3 and TRBJ1-5; D is ambiguous. The CDR3 spans 12 residues. Trimming took 2 bases from V and 9 from J, leaving 8 bases between them. The germline gives CDR1 SGHTA, CDR2 FQGTGA. Variable domain in full (rest from reference TRBV7-3 and TRBJ1-5): GAGVSQTPSNKVTEKGKYVELRCDPISGHTALYWYRQSLGQGPEFLIYFQGTGAADDSGLPNDRFFAVRPEGSVSTLKIQRTERGDSAVYLCASSLVTGPQHFGDGTRLSIL.